This TCR beta chain appears in the sequencing data of a study of CD8 T cells in ankylosing spondylitis. V trimming: 5 bases; J trimming: 4 bases; junction bases outside the gene matches: 22. The CDR3 is 18 amino acids. The V gene's germline CDR1 is DFQATT and CDR2 SNEGSKA (reference sequence). In TCRdb, the 5' RACE reads were re-called with MiXCR into one record per CDR3 protein. The sample holds hundreds of thousands of distinct CDR3 sequences, roughly 26% seen once. As for this clonotype: Its antigen is as yet unknown.

Study-level findings and limits: Seemingly characteristic of ankylosing spondylitis blood was a TCR beta motif consisting of about 8 highly homologous variants.

V gene TRBV20-1 combines with J gene TRBJ1-1; 7 positions agree with TRBD1. What was sequenced was blood, either unsorted or a sorted T cell fraction (not recorded which). The clonotype was recovered from a male donor with ankylosing spondylitis. The CDR3 DNA reads TGCAGTGCTCCCCCTAGGTGGGGGGACAGCCATTTTTCCACTGAAGCTTTCTTT. Protein sequence: CSAPPRWGDSHFSTEAFF.